Below, 12 T cell receptor beta chains from the same sample are listed, as sequenced in a study of blood T cell repertoires in COVID-19. Libraries were prepared by immunoSEQ multiplex PCR; TCRdb keeps only in-frame clonotypes and omits some of them. This sample carries around 290,000 clones, about nine tenths of them seen once, and the ten largest clones take about 1.7%. Material: PBMCs or T cells enriched from blood (not recorded which). The receptors were sampled from a woman between 40 and 55 years old who had recovered from COVID-19.

The rearrangement joins TRBV6-5 to TRBJ1-2; possibly TRBD1 for D (6 bases). The CDR3 has 15 residues. Between the trimmed V and J ends, which lost 7 bases and 7 bases, there was a span of 22 bases. Germline lookup yields CDR1 MNHEY and CDR2 SVGAGI. The CDR3 spells CASTISGASLSGYTF. The CDR3 nucleotides are TGTGCCAGCACCATATCAGGGGCGAGCCTTTCTGGCTACACCTTC.

The gene calls are TRBV10-3 and TRBJ2-7; D ambiguous. The CDR3 covers 14 residues. The V end was cut by 0 bases, the J end by 3 bases, with 9 bases between. Germline V CDR1 and CDR2: ENHRY, SYGVKD. CDR3 coding DNA: TGTGCCATCAGTGAGTCGATAGAGAACTACGAGCAGTACTTC. It codes for CAISESIENYEQYF.

The V and J genes are TRBV14 and TRBJ1-1; D ambiguous. Trimming cost V 2 bases and J 7 bases, with 8 bases left between them. Looked up from germline, CDR1 is SGHDN and CDR2 is FVKESK. The CDR3 loop spans 12 amino acids. The DNA for the CDR3 is TGTGCCAGCAGCCAAAATGGAGTTGAAGCTTTCTTT. Residues: CASSQNGVEAFF.

This clone was seen a single time. This chain connects TRBV7-2 to TRBJ1-3; D is possibly TRBD1 (5 bases). The CDR3 covers 15 residues. Germline V gives CDR1 SGHTA, CDR2 FQGNSA. Trimming took 6 bases from V and 0 from J, leaving 12 bases between them. The CDR3 loop is CASRASRGSGNTIYF. CDR3 nucleotide sequence: TGTGCCAGCAGGGCGAGTAGGGGCTCTGGAAACACCATATATTTT.

Remarks on this clone: Germline and junction disagree at one end, which may indicate a read error. The chain uses TRBV5-1 and TRBJ1-1; 8 positions agree with TRBD1. This CDR3 region has 15 residues. Per the germline V gene, CDR1 is SGHRS and CDR2 is YFSETQ. The CDR3 reads CASSPDRVMNTEAFF. In DNA, the CDR3 is TGCGCCAGCAGTCCGGACAGGGTGATGAACACTGAGGCTTTCTTT.

This clone was counted once. The CDR3 region is CASRRTADNEKLFF. CDR3 coding DNA: TGCGCCAGCAGACGGACAGCGGATAATGAAAAACTGTTTTTT. This chain joins TRBV4-1 and TRBJ1-4; a possible D gene is TRBD1 (6 bases). Trimming shortened V by 6 bases and J by 4 bases, and 12 bases separated the two germline ends. CDR3 length: 14 amino acids. Germline CDR1 is MGHRA and CDR2 is YSYEKL.

This chain uses TRBV6-5 with TRBJ1-1; D is possibly TRBD1 (5 bases). Trimming took 0 bases from V and 4 from J, leaving 9 bases between them. CDR1 and CDR2 (germline): MNHEY, SVGAGI. This CDR3 spans 14 amino acids. The CDR3: CASSYSRVGTEAFF. For the CDR3, the DNA is TGTGCCAGCAGTTACTCCAGGGTCGGCACTGAAGCTTTCTTT.

J is TRBJ2-7 and V is TRBV6-5; 12 positions match TRBD2. V shed 5 bases, J shed 3 bases, and the junction held 5 bases outside the gene matches. Germline CDR1 is MNHEY and CDR2 is SVGAGI. The CDR3 has 15 amino acids. CDR3 region: CASSKLAGGNYEQYF. In DNA form, the CDR3 reads TGTGCCAGCAGTAAACTAGCGGGGGGAAACTACGAGCAGTACTTC.

The rearrangement links TRBV11-2 to TRBJ2-5; TRBD2 aligns across 12 bases. The CDR3 runs 16 residues. The germline gives CDR1 SGHAT, CDR2 FQNNGV. The trim removed 6 bases at V and 1 base at J, leaving 6 bases unmatched. The CDR3 loop reads CASRPLAGGRQETQYF. The CDR3 nucleotides are TGTGCCAGCAGGCCCCTAGCGGGAGGGCGCCAAGAGACCCAGTACTTC.

The rearrangement links TRBV29-1 to TRBJ1-1; D may be TRBD1 (5 bases). This CDR3 is built from 10 residues. Per germline, CDR1 SQVTM and CDR2 ANQGSEA. V gave up 6 bases and J gave up 10 bases, with 12 bases separating them. DNA for the CDR3: TGCAGCGTCGAGGCGGGGCCAGCTTTCTTT. Its translation is CSVEAGPAFF. Filled out from reference TRBV29-1 and TRBJ1-1, the complete variable domain reads SAVISQKPSRDICQRGTSLTIQCQVDSQVTMMFWYRQQPGQSLTLIATANQGSEATYESGFVIDKFPISRPNLTFSTLTVSNMSPEDSSIYLCSVEAGPAFFGQGTRLTVV.

The chain couples TRBV5-1 to TRBJ1-6; perhaps TRBD1 as D (5 bases). The CDR3 length is 15 residues. Per the germline V gene, CDR1 is SGHRS and CDR2 is YFSETQ. V dropped 4 bases and J dropped 5 bases, with 13 bases sitting between them. Here the CDR3 reads CASSPGQEHNSPLHF. Written as DNA, the CDR3 is TGCGCCAGCAGCCCCGGACAAGAACATAATTCACCCCTCCACTTT.

Points on this clone: This sample also contains other DNA sequences that code for the same CDR3. V and J are TRBV18 and TRBJ1-2; unclear D gene. Germline values: CDR1 KGHSH, CDR2 LQKENI. This CDR3 spans 13 amino acids. The germline V and J ends were trimmed by 4 bases and 2 bases, with 8 bases remaining between them. The CDR3 nucleotides read TGTGCCAGCTCACAGGAGACGAACTATGGCTACACCTTC. Translated: CASSQETNYGYTF. The entire variable domain, with the rest obtained from reference TRBV18 and TRBJ1-2, is as follows: NAGVMQNPRHLVRRRGQEARLRCSPMKGHSHVYWYRQLPEEGLKFMVYLQKENIIDESGMPKERFSAEFPKEGPSILRIQQVVRGDSAAYFCASSQETNYGYTFGSGTRLTVV.